The entry below gives a single TCR beta chain sequence along with its context. Its antigen is unknown. This record comes from a study of shared clonotypes between healthy human individuals. Whole-study results and caveats: Richness estimates generally favored naive over memory subsets. The low donor count limited represented genetic and exposure-history diversity. Unshared clonotypes carried lower generation probabilities than those common to all four donors.

The authors loaded roughly 200 ng DNA, some 32,000 T cell genomes, into sorted-subset replicate PCRs. Generated by immunoSEQ multiplex PCR, the TCRdb table keeps only in-frame clones and is missing some. Among roughly 2,300,000 clones listed, about 90% were seen once. The receptor was derived from a man aged 18 to 30 in good health. Some clones in this sample may be carry-over from other donors' samples. Sample: naive CD4+ T cells from PBMCs. Subset of the sample: CD45RA+ positively selected.

DNA of the CDR3: TGTGCCAGCAGCAACAGGGGGCGAGGAGAGACCCAGTACTTC. Translating gives CASSNRGRGETQYF. The gene calls are TRBV14 and TRBJ2-5; 9 positions match TRBD1. The J segment lost 4 bases and the V segment lost 5 bases, leaving 5 bases of the junction unmatched. This CDR3 is built from 14 residues. The V gene's germline CDR1 is SGHDN and CDR2 FVKESK.